These 12 T cell receptor beta chains share one sample of origin, sequenced in a study of blood T cell repertoires in COVID-19. Using immunoSEQ multiplex PCR, the repertoire was profiled, and TCRdb retains in-frame clones only, with some absent. Of 200,000 to 250,000 clones listed, 80% to 90% were seen once; the top ten hold about 9%. The sequenced sample was peripheral blood. Receptors were obtained from a man aged 50 or older with active or convalescent COVID-19.

The chain has TRBV29-1 and TRBJ2-3, with TRBD2 matching 9 bases. Germline CDR1 is SQVTM and CDR2 is ANQGSEA. Trimming took 5 bases from V and 7 from J; bases not matched to a gene: 4. This CDR3 region has 12 residues. Here the CDR3 reads CSVPTSGYTQYF. As DNA, the CDR3 is TGCAGCGTTCCGACTAGCGGATATACGCAGTATTTT.

The chain couples TRBV7-2 to TRBJ2-3; 7 bases line up with TRBD1. Germline CDR1 is SGHTA and CDR2 is FQGNSA. J gave up 4 bases and V 0 bases, and 7 bases lay outside the gene matches. CDR3 length: 16 amino acids. The CDR3 DNA is TGTGCCAGCAGCTTAGCGATTAGGGGGCGCGCAGATACGCAGTATTTT. It yields the protein CASSLAIRGRADTQYF.

The chain joins TRBV12-3 or TRBV12-4 to TRBJ1-2; no definite D call. The CDR3 length is 13 residues. Trimming stripped 4 bases from V and 8 bases from J, with 14 bases between. The CDR3 DNA reads as TGTGCCAGCAGTTCATACCGGACGGGAGGCTACACCTTC. As protein: CASSSYRTGGYTF.

The chain couples TRBV29-1 to TRBJ2-7; perhaps TRBD1 as D (5 bases). Trimming stripped 4 bases from V and 12 bases from J, with 16 bases between. The germline CDR1 and CDR2 sequences are SQVTM and ANQGSEA. CDR3 length equals 11 residues. The CDR3 DNA reads as TGCAGCGTTGTCGTTATGAACAGGTGGTACTTC. It translates to CSVVVMNRWYF.

This clone was seen a few times. This CDR3 is also generated by other DNA sequences in the sample. The gene calls are TRBV28 and TRBJ1-2, with TRBD1 matching over 12 bases. Germline V gene sequence: CDR1 MDHEN, CDR2 SYDVKM. Unmatched junction bases numbered 5, after V lost 4 bases and J lost 2 bases. The length of the CDR3 is 16 residues. CDR3 in DNA: TGTGCCAGCAGTTCACTTGGGACAGGGGGCAACTATGGCTACACCTTC. Encoded protein: CASSSLGTGGNYGYTF.

Of note for this clone: An end of the junction differs from the germline gene, which may be a read error. The chain employs TRBV14 and TRBJ2-7; D is unresolved. In germline, CDR1 is SGHDN, CDR2 FVKESK. This CDR3 contains 13 residues. The CDR3 reads CASSLRHSLGMDF. As DNA, the CDR3 is TGTGCCAGCAGCCTAAGACATTCCCTCGGTATGGACTTC.

The chain carries TRBV7-9 and TRBJ1-2, with D possibly being TRBD1 (6 bases). Deletions cut 0 bases from V and 2 bases from J, with 16 bases between. From germline, CDR1 is SEHNR and CDR2 FQNEAQ (reference sequence). The CDR3 loop spans 17 amino acids. CDR3 in DNA: TGTGCCAGCAGCTTAGCGGGGGGGCTGACAGGCAACTATGGCTACACCTTC. Translation: CASSLAGGLTGNYGYTF.

This clone was counted between two and nine times. The chain combines TRBV4-3 with TRBJ1-4; D gene ambiguous. This CDR3 has 16 residues. V shed 1 base and J shed 3 bases, with 12 bases lying between them. From germline, CDR1 is LGHNA and CDR2 YSLEER. Here the CDR3 reads CASSQGYGRSNEKLFF. The DNA of the CDR3 is TGCGCCAGCAGCCAAGGATACGGGAGATCTAATGAAAAACTGTTTTTT.

The gene calls are TRBV6-1 and TRBJ1-4; 7 nucleotides align to TRBD1. The CDR3 consists of 15 residues. The germline V gene has CDR1 MNHNS and CDR2 SASEGT. Trimming took 1 base from V and 7 from J; bases not matched to a gene: 6. The DNA of the CDR3 is TGTGCCAGCAGTGAAGGTGGTCAGGGGGGTGAAAAACTGTTTTTT. It codes for CASSEGGQGGEKLFF.

The J gene is TRBJ2-7, the V gene TRBV2; 8 bases agree with TRBD1. Germline-derived CDR1 and CDR2 are SNHLY and FYNNEI. The CDR3 runs to 14 residues. With V trimmed by 2 bases and J by 4 bases, 4 bases remained unmatched. CDR3 in DNA: TGTGCCAGCAGTGAATCCAGGGGGCTTTACGAGCAGTACTTC. Its protein is CASSESRGLYEQYF.

This clone was seen just once. The genes are TRBV7-8 and TRBJ2-3, with TRBD2 identical over 8 bases. In germline, CDR1 is SGHVS, CDR2 FQNEAQ. V lost 6 bases to trimming and J lost 3 bases; unmatched junction nucleotides: 8. This CDR3 spans 15 amino acids. CDR3: CASSDTGGGTDTQYF. The CDR3 DNA reads TGTGCCAGCAGTGACACTGGCGGGGGGACAGATACGCAGTATTTT.

The CDR3 nucleotides read TGTGCCAGCAGCCCCGGTGCGGGCCAAGAGACCCAGTACTTC. Translating it yields CASSPGAGQETQYF. The gene calls are TRBV7-2 and TRBJ2-5, with D possibly TRBD2 on 5 matching bases. The CDR3 totals 14 residues. Per the germline V gene, CDR1 is SGHTA and CDR2 is FQGNSA. The V and J ends lost 5 bases and 1 base respectively, with 11 bases between them.